This entry concerns a single T cell receptor (beta chain). This same CDR3 is encoded by further DNA sequences in the sample. This sample is part of a study of CD8+ T cells in alopecia areata. Sequencing relied on a cDNA template that was reverse transcribed from extracted RNA. Assay: immunoSEQ multiplex PCR; the TCRdb copy retains only in-frame clones and omits some. The profile shows roughly 200,000 clones, 63% of them singletons. Trimming shortened V by 2 bases and J by 8 bases, and 3 bases separated the two germline ends. CDR3 length: 9 amino acids. Germline V gives CDR1 SQVTM, CDR2 ANQGSEA. This receptor was identified in a human donor with alopecia areata. The source material was CD4+ T cells sorted from blood, sampled at week 0. This chain links TRBV29-1 with TRBJ1-2, with no clear D. CDR3 coding DNA: TGCAGCGTTGAACGGGGCTACACCTTC. It specifies CSVERGYTF.